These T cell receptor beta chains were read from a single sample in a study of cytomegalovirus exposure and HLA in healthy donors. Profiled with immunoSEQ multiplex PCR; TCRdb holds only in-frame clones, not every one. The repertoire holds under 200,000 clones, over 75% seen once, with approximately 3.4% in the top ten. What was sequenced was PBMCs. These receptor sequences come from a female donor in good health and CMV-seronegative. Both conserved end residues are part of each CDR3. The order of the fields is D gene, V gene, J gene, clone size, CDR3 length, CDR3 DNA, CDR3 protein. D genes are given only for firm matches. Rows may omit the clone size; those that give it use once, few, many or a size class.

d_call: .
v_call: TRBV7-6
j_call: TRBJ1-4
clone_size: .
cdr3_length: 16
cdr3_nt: TGTGCCAGCAGCCCCCAGGCTGGATCAACTAATGAAAAACTGTTTTTT
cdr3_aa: CASSPQAGSTNEKLFF

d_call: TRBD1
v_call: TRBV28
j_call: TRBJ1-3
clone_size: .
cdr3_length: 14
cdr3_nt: TGTGCCAGCAGGATAGACAGGGGGGGAAACACCATATATTTT
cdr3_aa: CASRIDRGGNTIYF

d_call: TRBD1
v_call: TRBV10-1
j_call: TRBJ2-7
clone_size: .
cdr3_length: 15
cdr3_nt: TGCGCCAGCAGTGATGGGACAGGGGGAATCTACGAGCAGTACTTC
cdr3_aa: CASSDGTGGIYEQYF

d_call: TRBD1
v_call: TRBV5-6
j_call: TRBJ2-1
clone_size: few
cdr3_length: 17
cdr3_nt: TGTGCCAGCAGCCCCACGCTCCGGGACAGGGGGCGGCATGAGCAGTTCTTC
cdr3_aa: CASSPTLRDRGRHEQFF

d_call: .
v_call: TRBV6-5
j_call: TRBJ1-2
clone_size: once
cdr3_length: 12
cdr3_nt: TGTGCCAGCAGTTACTCTAGGGAGGGCTACACCTTC
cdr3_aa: CASSYSREGYTF

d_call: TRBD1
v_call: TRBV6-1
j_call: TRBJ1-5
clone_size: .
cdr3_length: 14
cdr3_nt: TGTGCCAGCAGTGGGAGGACAGGGGACCTGCCCCAGCATTTT
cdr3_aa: CASSGRTGDLPQHF

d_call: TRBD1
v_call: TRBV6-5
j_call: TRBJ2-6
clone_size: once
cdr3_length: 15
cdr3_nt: TGTGCCAGCAGTTACAGGGGGCCCGGGGCCAACGTCCTGACTTTC
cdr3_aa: CASSYRGPGANVLTF

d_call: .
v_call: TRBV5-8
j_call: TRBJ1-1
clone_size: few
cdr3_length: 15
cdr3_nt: TGTGCCAGCAGCTTTGACAGAGTGGGTAAAACTGAAGCTTTCTTT
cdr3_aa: CASSFDRVGKTEAFF

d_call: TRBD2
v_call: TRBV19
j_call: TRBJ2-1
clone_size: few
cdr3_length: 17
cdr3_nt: TGTGCCAGTAGTATAGGTTGGGGACTAGCGGAAAACAATGAGCAGTTCTTC
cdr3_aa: CASSIGWGLAENNEQFF

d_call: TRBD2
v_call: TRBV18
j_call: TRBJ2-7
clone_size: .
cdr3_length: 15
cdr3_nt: TGTGCCAGCTCACCTAGGGAGGGCTCCTCCTACGAGCAGTACTTC
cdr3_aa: CASSPREGSSYEQYF

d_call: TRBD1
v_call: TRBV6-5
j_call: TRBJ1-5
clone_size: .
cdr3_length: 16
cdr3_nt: TGTGCCAGCAGTTATTCCGGGACAGCGCCCAATCAGCCCCAGCATTTT
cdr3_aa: CASSYSGTAPNQPQHF

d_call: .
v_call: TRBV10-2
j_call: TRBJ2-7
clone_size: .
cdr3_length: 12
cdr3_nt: TGCGCCAGCAGTGGTCAGGCTTACGAGCAGTACTTC
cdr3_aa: CASSGQAYEQYF

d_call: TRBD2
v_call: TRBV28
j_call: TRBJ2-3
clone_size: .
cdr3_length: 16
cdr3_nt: TGTGCCAGCAGCCCCGCTAGCGGGGGGGTGAGGGATACGCAGTATTTT
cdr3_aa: CASSPASGGVRDTQYF

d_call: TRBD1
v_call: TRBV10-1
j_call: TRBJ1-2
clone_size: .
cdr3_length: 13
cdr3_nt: TGCGCCAGCAGTTCCCTGGACAGGGGAGAGGCAACCTTC
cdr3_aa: CASSSLDRGEATF

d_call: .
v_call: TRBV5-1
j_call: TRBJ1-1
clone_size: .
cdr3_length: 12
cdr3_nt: TGCGCCAGCAGTCTGGGGCACACTGAAGCTTTCTTT
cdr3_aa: CASSLGHTEAFF

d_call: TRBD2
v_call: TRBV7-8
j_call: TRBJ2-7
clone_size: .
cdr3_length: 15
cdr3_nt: TGTGCCAGCAGCCAAACTAGCGGGAGTAAATACGAGCAGTACTTC
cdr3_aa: CASSQTSGSKYEQYF

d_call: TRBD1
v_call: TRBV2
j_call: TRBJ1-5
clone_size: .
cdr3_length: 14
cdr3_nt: TGTGCCAGCACGACACAGGGGGCAAATCAGCCCCAGCATTTT
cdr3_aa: CASTTQGANQPQHF

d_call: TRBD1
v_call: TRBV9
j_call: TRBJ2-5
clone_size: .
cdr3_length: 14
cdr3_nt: TGTGCCAGCAGGCACGACAGGGGAGCGGAGACCCAGTACTTC
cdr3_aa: CASRHDRGAETQYF

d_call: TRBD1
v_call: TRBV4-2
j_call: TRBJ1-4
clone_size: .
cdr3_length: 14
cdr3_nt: TGTGCCAGCCGTCAGGGGGCAACTAATGAAAAACTGTTTTTT
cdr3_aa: CASRQGATNEKLFF

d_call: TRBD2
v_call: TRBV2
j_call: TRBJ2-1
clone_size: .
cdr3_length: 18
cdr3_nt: TGTGCCAGCAGTGGGGCCGGAGGGCTAGCGGTCACCTACAATGAGCAGTTCTTC
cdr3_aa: CASSGAGGLAVTYNEQFF

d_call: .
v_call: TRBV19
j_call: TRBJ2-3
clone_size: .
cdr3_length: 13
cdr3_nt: TGTGCCAGTCTTAAGCAGGGTGCGGATACGCAGTATTTT
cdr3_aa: CASLKQGADTQYF

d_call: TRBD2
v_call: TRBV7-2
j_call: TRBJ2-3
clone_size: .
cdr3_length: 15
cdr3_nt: TGTGCCAGCAGCTTGACTAGCGGGCCCACAGATACGCAGTATTTT
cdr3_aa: CASSLTSGPTDTQYF

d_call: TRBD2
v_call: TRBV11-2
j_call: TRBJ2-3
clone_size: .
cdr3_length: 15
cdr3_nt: TGTGCCAGCAGCTTCGCAATCTCGACTAGCGGGAGGCTTTATTTT
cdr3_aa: CASSFAISTSGRLYF

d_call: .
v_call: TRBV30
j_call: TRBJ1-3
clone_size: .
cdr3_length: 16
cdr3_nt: TGTGCCTGGAGTGTACTTTTGACAGGACTTGGAAACACCATATATTTT
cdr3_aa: CAWSVLLTGLGNTIYF

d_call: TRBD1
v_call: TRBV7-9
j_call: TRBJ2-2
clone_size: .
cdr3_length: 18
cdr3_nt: TGTGCCAGCAGCTTGCCGGCGCAGGGGGCAAGGAACACCGGGGAGCTGTTTTTT
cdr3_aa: CASSLPAQGARNTGELFF